Below, one T cell receptor beta chain is given with its context. Its antigen is not identified. This sample stems from a study of OX40 agonist ivuxolimab in advanced cancers. On the study more broadly: Patients were treated with intravenous ivuxolimab, dosed at 0.01 to 10 mg/kg and infused every 2 weeks.

Assay: immunoSEQ multiplex PCR; the TCRdb copy retains only in-frame clones and omits some. The sample lists over 80,000 clones, 80% to 90% occurring once. Germline V gene sequence: CDR1 DFQATT, CDR2 SNEGSKA (reference sequence). CDR3 length equals 11 residues. The V gene lost 6 bases and the J gene lost 4 bases, with 8 bases spanning the gap. Study-wide points: Part of the nonresponder group also had normalized T-cell clonal expansion that was low. Clonal expansion from baseline to week 6 occurred in both CD4+ and CD8+ T cells. Relative to CD4+ cells, CD8+ T cells on average had more expanded clones.

The starting material was CD4+ or CD8+ T cells sorted from blood, obtained in a trial of the OX40 agonist ivuxolimab. The J gene is TRBJ2-3, the V gene TRBV20-1, with no clear D. The receptor was isolated from an adult with an advanced solid tumor such as melanoma, head and neck, liver or kidney cancer. In DNA form, the CDR3 reads TGCAGTGCGGACCGATCAGATACGCAGTATTTT. Protein sequence: CSADRSDTQYF.